The clone carrying this T cell receptor beta chain was counted at least ten times. Its antigen is unidentified. This specimen belongs to a study of breast tumors, draining lymph nodes, adjacent tissues. Study findings and constraints: Tumor TCR diversity was below lymph nodes but above nontumor tissue. Tumor and nontumor repertoires were significantly more similar in luminal-like than in basal-like breast cancer. Findings are consistent with lymph node origin and intratumoral expansion of most tumor T cells.

CDR1 is SEHNR, CDR2 FQNEAQ, per germline (reference sequence). The CDR3 extends over 17 amino acids. J was trimmed by 0 bases and V by 5 bases; bases with no gene match: 9. Axillary draining lymph nodes of breast cancer patients supplied the node samples. Each CDR3 protein gets one entry after TCRdb re-called the multiplex PCR reads with MiXCR. The sample has about 140,000 distinct CDR3 sequences, about a fifth seen once. The sample taken for sequencing was axillary lymph node tissue. The clonotype was recovered from a female donor with breast cancer. Some clones in this sample may be carry-over from other donors' samples. The rearrangement links TRBV7-9 to TRBJ2-3; 9 nucleotides agree with TRBD1. CDR3 region: CASSQGQGPSSTDTQYF. In DNA, the CDR3 is TGTGCCAGCAGCCAGGGACAGGGCCCTTCTAGCACAGATACGCAGTATTTT.